This is a list of T cell receptor beta chains from one sample in a study of blood T cell repertoires in COVID-19. Data came from immunoSEQ multiplex PCR; TCRdb stores just in-frame clones and leaves some out. The sample holds roughly 200,000 clones, around nine tenths seen once. Source material: peripheral blood. Every receptor here comes from a man aged 60 to 69 who had recovered from COVID-19. Each CDR3 is given with its conserved first and last residue. The D gene is left open where the match is weak. Clone size appears in some rows only: once, few, many, or a class for an expanded clone.

v_gene	d_gene	j_gene	abundance	CDR3aa	CDR3nt
TRBV2	.	TRBJ2-3	few	CASKGRLLTDTQYF	TGTGCCAGCAAGGGGAGGCTTCTCACAGATACGCAGTATTTT
TRBV7-6	TRBD2	TRBJ2-1	.	CASSQGLAGFDEQFF	TGTGCCAGCAGCCAAGGGCTAGCGGGATTTGATGAGCAGTTCTTC
TRBV10-3	.	TRBJ2-2	.	CAIKSSGELFF	TGTGCCATCAAGAGCTCCGGGGAGCTGTTTTTT
TRBV27	TRBD2	TRBJ2-1	many	CASSLGQRGNNEQFF	TGTGCCAGCAGTTTAGGACAGCGGGGGAACAATGAGCAGTTCTTC
TRBV4-3	TRBD1	TRBJ2-3	.	CASSQDYRTGWGDTQYF	TGCGCCAGCAGCCAAGATTATCGGACAGGGTGGGGGGATACGCAGTATTTT
TRBV9	.	TRBJ1-1	.	CASSPEGKGRDTEAFF	TGTGCCAGCAGCCCAGAGGGGAAGGGGAGGGACACTGAAGCTTTCTTT
TRBV30	TRBD1	TRBJ2-2	.	CASYRGPNTNTGELFF	TGTGCCTCCTACAGGGGGCCAAACACGAACACCGGGGAGCTGTTTTTT
TRBV25-1	TRBD1	TRBJ2-2	once	CASTTRDRGPGFGELFF	TGTGCCAGCACCACACGGGACAGGGGCCCGGGATTCGGGGAGCTGTTTTTT
TRBV3-1/TRBV3-2	TRBD1	TRBJ2-5	.	CASSPPGRGPETQYF	TGTGCCAGCAGCCCCCCCGGCAGGGGGCCAGAGACCCAGTACTTC
TRBV28	TRBD2	TRBJ2-2	.	CASRRSGGGELFF	TGTGCCAGCAGAAGATCGGGGGGCGGGGAGCTGTTTTTT
TRBV11-3	TRBD1	TRBJ2-2	once	CASSSDRGRGFPDTGELFF	TGTGCCAGCAGCTCCGACAGGGGGCGAGGGTTTCCGGACACCGGGGAGCTGTTTTTT
TRBV28	TRBD1	TRBJ1-2	.	CASRYPGRGQGNYGYTF	TGTGCCAGCAGATATCCGGGCAGGGGGCAAGGGAACTATGGCTACACCTTC
TRBV30	.	TRBJ1-4	.	CAWSVGDSTNEKLFF	TGTGCCTGGAGTGTAGGGGACTCAACTAATGAAAAACTGTTTTTT
TRBV7-3	TRBD1	TRBJ2-5	.	CASSPTGAKETQYF	TGTGCCAGCAGCCCGACAGGGGCCAAGGAGACCCAGTACTTC
TRBV5-4	TRBD2	TRBJ2-2	.	CASSLTRGGSYTGELFF	TGTGCCAGCAGCCTGACAAGGGGCGGGAGTTACACCGGGGAGCTGTTTTTT
TRBV12-3/TRBV12-4	TRBD2	TRBJ2-7	.	CASSLSGAYEQYF	TGTGCCAGCAGTTTAAGCGGGGCCTACGAGCAGTACTTC
TRBV30	TRBD1	TRBJ1-1	.	CALNRGNTEAFF	TGTGCCTTGAACAGGGGGAACACTGAAGCTTTCTTT
TRBV3-1/TRBV3-2	.	TRBJ2-5	.	CASSPPGGSRETQYF	TGTGCCAGCAGCCCTCCGGGGGGCTCGAGGGAGACCCAGTACTTC
TRBV2	TRBD1	TRBJ2-3	.	CAPKRDRVSDTQYF	TGTGCCCCGAAACGGGACAGGGTGAGCGATACGCAGTATTTT
TRBV11-2	TRBD2	TRBJ2-1	.	CASSQGLAGLINYNEQFF	TGTGCCAGCAGCCAAGGACTAGCGGGACTTATCAACTACAATGAGCAGTTCTTC
TRBV3-1/TRBV3-2	TRBD2	TRBJ2-3	.	CASSQGTSTFTDTQYF	TGTGCCAGCAGCCAAGGGACTAGCACCTTCACAGATACGCAGTATTTT
TRBV5-4	.	TRBJ1-4	.	CASSLNGAGRNEKLFF	TGTGCCAGCAGCTTGAATGGCGCGGGACGTAATGAAAAACTGTTTTTT
TRBV29-1	.	TRBJ2-7	.	CSVGTGSYEQYF	TGCAGCGTCGGGACTGGCTCCTACGAGCAGTACTTC
TRBV19	TRBD2	TRBJ2-5	.	CASSLTSGGAFETQYF	TGTGCCAGTAGCCTGACTAGCGGGGGGGCCTTCGAGACCCAGTACTTC
TRBV12-3/TRBV12-4	.	TRBJ1-5	.	CASSFANQPQHF	TGTGCCAGCAGTTTTGCGAATCAGCCCCAGCATTTT
TRBV3-1/TRBV3-2	TRBD1	TRBJ2-7	.	CASSVWDRAYEQYF	TGTGCCAGCAGCGTTTGGGACAGGGCCTACGAGCAGTACTTC
TRBV28	.	TRBJ2-2	.	CASSEGGLAANTGELFF	TGTGCCAGCAGTGAAGGAGGGTTAGCGGCGAACACCGGGGAGCTGTTTTTT
TRBV7-3	.	TRBJ1-4	once	CASQCRGQTGLFF	TGTGCCAGCCAATGCAGGGGACAAACAGGACTGTTTTTT